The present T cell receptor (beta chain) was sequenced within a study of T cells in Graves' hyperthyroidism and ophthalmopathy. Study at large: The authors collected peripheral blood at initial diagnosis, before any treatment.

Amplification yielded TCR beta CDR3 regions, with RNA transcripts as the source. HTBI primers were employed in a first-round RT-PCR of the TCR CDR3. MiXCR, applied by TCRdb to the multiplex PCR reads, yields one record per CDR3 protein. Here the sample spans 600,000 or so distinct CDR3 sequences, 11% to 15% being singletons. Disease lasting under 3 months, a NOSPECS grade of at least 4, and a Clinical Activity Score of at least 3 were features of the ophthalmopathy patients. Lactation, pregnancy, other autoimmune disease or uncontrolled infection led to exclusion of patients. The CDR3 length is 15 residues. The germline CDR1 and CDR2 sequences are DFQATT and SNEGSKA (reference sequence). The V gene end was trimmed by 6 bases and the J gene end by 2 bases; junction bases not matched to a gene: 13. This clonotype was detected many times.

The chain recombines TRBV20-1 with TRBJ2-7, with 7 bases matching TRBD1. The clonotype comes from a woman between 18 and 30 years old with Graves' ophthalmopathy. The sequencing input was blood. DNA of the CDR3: TGCAGTGCCGAAACTCTACAGGGGAGCCCCTACGAGCAGTACTTC. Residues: CSAETLQGSPYEQYF.